The source of this T cell receptor beta chain is a study of T cell changes during pregnancy in multiple sclerosis. TCRdb's table, derived via immunoSEQ multiplex PCR, lists solely in-frame clones and lacks some. The sample lists some 67,000 clones; around 90% were seen once. The trim removed 3 bases at V and 3 bases at J, leaving 6 bases unmatched. The CDR3 is made up of 15 amino acids. Germline V gene data show CDR1 as SGHRS and CDR2 as YFSETQ. The sample consisted of peripheral blood, taken in the first trimester of pregnancy. The rearrangement links TRBV5-1 to TRBJ1-1; 9 nucleotides agree with TRBD1. The origin of this receptor is a female donor with multiple sclerosis, enrolled in a pregnancy study. CDR3 sequence reads: CASSSPGQGDTEAFF. The CDR3 DNA follows: TGCGCCAGCAGCTCGCCGGGACAGGGCGACACTGAAGCTTTCTTT.